Listed below are T cell receptor beta chains from one sample, sequenced in a study of cytomegalovirus exposure and HLA in healthy donors. This table comes from immunoSEQ multiplex PCR, and its TCRdb copy is limited to in-frame clones, with some not included. The sample yields around 180,000 clones, 84% seen once. The sequencing sample was made of PBMCs. The receptors shown here come from a man aged 18 to 29 in good health and CMV-seronegative. Both conserved end residues are part of each CDR3. The D gene is left open where the match is weak. Rows may omit the clone size; those that give it use once, few, many or a size class.

>TRBJ2-5|.|TRBD1|TRBV5-1
TGCGCCAGCAGCCCGACAGGGAATCAAGAGACCCAGTACTTC
CASSPTGNQETQYF
>TRBJ2-7|.|.|TRBV15
TGTGCCACCAGCAGAGAGCTTAGCTCCGGGACACTCGCCTACGAGCAGTACTTC
CATSRELSSGTLAYEQYF
>TRBJ2-7|.|TRBD1|TRBV7-6
TGTGCCAGCAGCTCGGACAGGAGCGAGCAGTACTTC
CASSSDRSEQYF
>TRBJ1-2|.|TRBD1|TRBV7-6
TGTGCCAGCAGCTTAGCGCCTAGGGACAGCGCTAACTATGGCTACACCTTC
CASSLAPRDSANYGYTF
>TRBJ1-2|.|.|TRBV29-1
TGCAGCGTCCAACAGAACTATGGCTACACCTTC
CSVQQNYGYTF
>TRBJ2-1|few|TRBD2|TRBV29-1
TGCAGCGGCAAGGCGGGAGACTACAATGAGCAGTTCTTC
CSGKAGDYNEQFF
>TRBJ2-7|.|.|TRBV4-1
TGCGCCAGCAGCCAACCGGCCTCCGGGAGTTTAAAGCAGTACTTC
CASSQPASGSLKQYF
>TRBJ1-5|.|TRBD1|TRBV11-2
TGTGCCAGCAGCTTAGTGAGGGGGCCAGATCAGCCCCAGCATTTT
CASSLVRGPDQPQHF
>TRBJ2-3|once|.|TRBV28
TGTGCCAGCAGTTCCGGGACAGATACGCAGTATTTT
CASSSGTDTQYF
>TRBJ1-5|once|.|TRBV7-4
TGTGCCAGCAGTCCCGAGCAGGGCTCCCCATATAGCAATCAGCCCCAGCATTTT
CASSPEQGSPYSNQPQHF
>TRBJ1-2|.|TRBD1|TRBV28
TGTGCCAGCAGTCCGGGGACAGACCCCTATGGCTACACCTTC
CASSPGTDPYGYTF
>TRBJ2-5|.|.|TRBV2
TGTGCCAGCAGTGAAATAGGGGCGAGTCCAGAGACCCAGTACTTC
CASSEIGASPETQYF
>TRBJ2-1|.|TRBD1|TRBV27
TGTGCCAGCAGTTTATCCGGGACAGGGGGCAATGAGCAGTTCTTC
CASSLSGTGGNEQFF
>TRBJ2-3|few|.|TRBV6-4
TGTGCCAGCAGTGAGGTCCCAGAAGATACGCAGTATTTT
CASSEVPEDTQYF
>TRBJ1-4|.|.|TRBV18
TGTGCCAGCTCGCCAGCAGGGGCAACTAATGAAAAACTGTTTTTT
CASSPAGATNEKLFF
>TRBJ2-4|.|.|TRBV7-9
TGTGCCAGCAGCTTTCGCGGATCCGGTAACATTCAGTACTTC
CASSFRGSGNIQYF
>TRBJ1-2|.|.|TRBV18
TGTGCCAGCTCACGCCGTAGCAGGGACATTTATGGCTACACCTTC
CASSRRSRDIYGYTF
>TRBJ2-5|.|TRBD2|TRBV5-1
TGCGCCAGCAGCTTGGGGCGGACTAGCCGAGAGACCCAGTACTTC
CASSLGRTSRETQYF
>TRBJ1-2|once|.|TRBV28
TGTGCCAGCAGTTCTCGGACTCCCCGAGGGTATGGCTACACCTTC
CASSSRTPRGYGYTF
>TRBJ1-4|.|TRBD1|TRBV7-6
TGTGCCAGCAGCCTTGGGACAGGTGCAACTAATGAAAAACTGTTTTTT
CASSLGTGATNEKLFF
>TRBJ2-7|.|TRBD2|TRBV28
TGTGCCAGCAAGGAGGCCGGGACTAGGCTCGGGGGGGAGCAGTACTTC
CASKEAGTRLGGEQYF
>TRBJ1-1|.|.|TRBV15
TGTGCCACCAGCAGAGACAGGGCCCAGAACACTGAAGCTTTCTTT
CATSRDRAQNTEAFF
>TRBJ1-2|.|TRBD1|TRBV9
TGTGCCAGCAGCTTTCGGACAGGGGGGTTATGGTATGGCTACACCTTC
CASSFRTGGLWYGYTF
>TRBJ2-7|.|.|TRBV4-2
TGTGCCAGCAGCCAAGAGGAGGGGGGGTCCTACGAGCAGTACTTC
CASSQEEGGSYEQYF
>TRBJ2-7|.|TRBD1|TRBV7-8
TGTGCCAGCAGCCCAAGGACAGGGGCTTCCTACGAGCAGTACTTC
CASSPRTGASYEQYF
>TRBJ2-5|.|.|TRBV18
TGTGCCAGCTCACCACAGCTCGAGGAGGAGACCCAGTACTTC
CASSPQLEEETQYF
>TRBJ2-7|.|TRBD1|TRBV7-9
TGTGCCAGCAGCTTACCTTTGGGTGACAGGGGCTCCGAGCAGTACTTC
CASSLPLGDRGSEQYF
>TRBJ1-5|.|TRBD1|TRBV2
TGTGCCAGCAGTGGGACAGGGGGGCTCAATCAGCCCCAGCATTTT
CASSGTGGLNQPQHF
>TRBJ2-3|.|TRBD1|TRBV7-9
TGTGCCAGCAGCTTAGGACAGGGGGCAGATACGCAGTATTTT
CASSLGQGADTQYF
>TRBJ2-2|.|.|TRBV7-9
TGTGCCCTTGGGGCTGGCCAATTGAACACCGGGGAGCTGTTTTTT
CALGAGQLNTGELFF
>TRBJ2-5|.|.|TRBV6-1
TGTGCCAGCAGTTATGGGGGCCTGGAGACCCAGTACTTC
CASSYGGLETQYF
>TRBJ2-7|.|TRBD2|TRBV6-4
TGTGCCAGCAGGTCCGACGGGAGGGCCTACGAGCAGTACTTC
CASRSDGRAYEQYF
>TRBJ2-5|.|.|TRBV7-6
TGTGCCAGCAGCTTAGGGAGGCCAGGGGAAGAGACCCAGTACTTC
CASSLGRPGEETQYF
>TRBJ1-2|.|TRBD1|TRBV4-1
TGCGCCAGCAGCCATTATACAGGGGAGCAGGGTGGCTACACCTTC
CASSHYTGEQGGYTF
>TRBJ2-7|.|.|TRBV11-2
TGTGCCAGCAGCTTCGCGGGGTTCTCCTACGAGCAGTACTTC
CASSFAGFSYEQYF
>TRBJ2-3|.|TRBD1|TRBV27
TGTGCCAGCAGTTTGGGACAGAGCACAGATACGCAGTATTTT
CASSLGQSTDTQYF
>TRBJ1-2|few|.|TRBV4-1
TGCGCCAGCAGCCAAGTGGTATTTGACTTAAGTCTTGGCTACACCTTC
CASSQVVFDLSLGYTF
>TRBJ1-5|.|.|TRBV28
TGTGCCAGTCCCCCGGATCAGCCCCAGCATTTT
CASPPDQPQHF
>TRBJ1-1|.|.|TRBV12-5
TGTGCTAGTGGTGACACAAGTAACACTGAAGCTTTCTTT
CASGDTSNTEAFF
>TRBJ2-7|few|TRBD1|TRBV27
TGTGCCAGCAGTGACAGGGGGCTTTACGAGCAGTACTTC
CASSDRGLYEQYF
>TRBJ2-2|.|.|TRBV7-3
TGTGCCAGCAGCATCTCGACAGACACCGGGGAGCTGTTTTTT
CASSISTDTGELFF
>TRBJ2-1|.|.|TRBV2
TGTGCCAGCAGTGATGGGGGGAAAGTAGGTGATGAGCAGTTCTTC
CASSDGGKVGDEQFF
>TRBJ2-5|.|TRBD1|TRBV25-1
TGTGCCAGCAGTTCAAAACAGGGACAGGGCCGCCAAGAGACCCAGTACTTC
CASSSKQGQGRQETQYF
>TRBJ2-5|.|TRBD2|TRBV7-2
TGTGCCAGCAGCTTAGTTGCCGCGGGAGGTGAGACCCAGTACTTC
CASSLVAAGGETQYF
>TRBJ2-7|.|.|TRBV7-9
TGTGCCAGCAGCTTAGCGTATGGAGACCGGGAGCAGTACTTC
CASSLAYGDREQYF
>TRBJ2-3|.|.|TRBV6-1
TGTGCCAGCAGTGAATTCCCTGGCACAGATACGCAGTATTTT
CASSEFPGTDTQYF
>TRBJ2-1|.|.|TRBV27
TGTGCCAGCAGTTTATCGGGGCTTCACAATGAGCAGTTCTTC
CASSLSGLHNEQFF
>TRBJ2-1|few|TRBD2|TRBV10-1
TGCGCCAGCGGTACCGGGACTAGCGGTGACAATGAGCAGTTCTTC
CASGTGTSGDNEQFF
>TRBJ2-5|.|.|TRBV6-5
TGTGCCAGCAGTTACTCCGGTTCCGTCAAGACCCAGTACTTC
CASSYSGSVKTQYF
>TRBJ2-1|.|TRBD1|TRBV11-2
TGTGCCAGCAGCAGCATCCAGGGGGCTTTGGTCAATGAGCAGTTCTTC
CASSSIQGALVNEQFF
>TRBJ2-1|.|TRBD2|TRBV7-8
TGTGCCAGCAGCTTAGGACTAGCGGCGTACAATGAGCAGTTCTTC
CASSLGLAAYNEQFF